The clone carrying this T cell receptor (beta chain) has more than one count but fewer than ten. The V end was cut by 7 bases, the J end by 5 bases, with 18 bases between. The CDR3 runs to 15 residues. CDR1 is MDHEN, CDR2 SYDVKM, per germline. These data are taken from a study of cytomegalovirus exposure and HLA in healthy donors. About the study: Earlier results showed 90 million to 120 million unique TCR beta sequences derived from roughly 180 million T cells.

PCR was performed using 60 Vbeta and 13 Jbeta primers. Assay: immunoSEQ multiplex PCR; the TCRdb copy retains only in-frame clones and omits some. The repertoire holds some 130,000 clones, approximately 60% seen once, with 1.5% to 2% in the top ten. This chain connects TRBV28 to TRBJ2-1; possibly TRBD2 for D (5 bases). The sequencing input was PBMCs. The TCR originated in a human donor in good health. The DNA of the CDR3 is TGTGCCAGCACCCTTCTGGTGCAGGAGGACAATGAGCAGTTCTTC. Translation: CASTLLVQEDNEQFF.